This entry lists 18 T cell receptor beta chains sequenced from one sample in a study of post-analysis software for immune sequencing data. Study-wide points: Several TRBV segments occurring more often in patients than controls included TRBV5-6, TRBV5-1 and TRBV20-1.

Unique molecular identifiers had been added to the TCR beta cDNA libraries. TCRdb processed the PCR reads anew with MiXCR; each CDR3 protein has one entry. Of roughly 180,000 distinct CDR3 sequences in the sample, about 29% are singletons; the top ten hold roughly 1.6%. Antigens of these TCRs are unknown. The sequenced sample was blood. The receptors stem from a girl aged 5 to 17 with multiple sclerosis.

This clonotype was recorded once. One base away lies a much larger clone, so this may be a sequencing read error. This chain connects TRBV29-1 to TRBJ2-1; D is undetermined. Trimming stripped 7 bases from V and 1 base from J, with 17 bases between. The length of the CDR3 is 15 residues. CDR1 and CDR2 (germline): SQVTM, ANQGSEA. The CDR3 coding sequence is TGCAGCGCCATACTACCCAATCTTTCCTACAATGAGCAGTTCTTC. It translates to CSAILPNLSYNEQFF.

V usage is TRBV20-1 and J usage is TRBJ1-1; D is uncertain. Germline values: CDR1 DFQATT, CDR2 SNEGSKA (reference sequence). V was trimmed by 2 bases and J by 4 bases, leaving 17 bases between them. The CDR3 is 15 amino acids. The DNA of the CDR3 is TGCAGTGCTAGAATCTTGATCGGAGGTAGCACTGAAGCTTTCTTT. It encodes CSARILIGGSTEAFF.

This clonotype was recorded once. The chain employs TRBV28 and TRBJ2-7, with 7 bases aligning to TRBD1. The CDR3 has 14 amino acids. Germline V CDR1 and CDR2: MDHEN, SYDVKM. V shed 4 bases and J 0 bases; nucleotides not matched to a gene: 3. The DNA for the CDR3 is TGTGCCAGCAGTTCCTGGACAGGCTCCTACGAGCAGTACTTC. It specifies CASSSWTGSYEQYF.

Many counts were recorded for this clonotype. The chain carries TRBV5-1 and TRBJ2-5; 9 bases line up with TRBD1. The trim removed 0 bases at V and 5 bases at J, leaving 2 bases unmatched. Germline V gene lookup returns CDR1 SGHRS and CDR2 YFSETQ. The CDR3 runs 14 residues. CDR3 sequence (DNA): TGCGCCAGCAGCTTGGCCGGACAGGGGGAGACCCAGTACTTC. Translating it yields CASSLAGQGETQYF.

As to this clonotype: A much larger clone sits a single nucleotide away, making a read error possible. The rearrangement links TRBV7-9 to TRBJ2-7; D ambiguous. CDR1 SEHNR and CDR2 FQNEAQ come from the germline V gene (reference sequence). The CDR3 spans 12 residues. Trimming pared 2 bases from V and 7 bases from J, leaving 9 bases between. CDR3 loop: CASSLIHNEQYF. The CDR3 nucleotides read TGTGCCAGCAGCTTAATTCACAATGAGCAGTACTTC.

The chain is built from TRBV2 and TRBJ2-5, with D perhaps matching TRBD1 (5 bases). The J call may be mistaken, given a closer DNA end match to TRBJ2-7. The CDR3 runs 12 residues. Germline-derived CDR1 and CDR2 are SNHLY and FYNNEI. CDR3 sequence: CASDDRAYEQYF. CDR3 nucleotide sequence: TGTGCCAGCGATGACAGAGCCTACGAGCAGTACTTC.

This clonotype has a single count. A junction boundary mismatches the germline segment, possibly from a read error. The gene calls are TRBV28 and TRBJ2-3, with D unresolved. The CDR3 spans 13 residues. Looked up from germline, CDR1 is MDHEN and CDR2 is SYDVKM. CDR3 in amino acids: CANSSASTDTQYF. CDR3 nucleotides: TGTGCCAACAGTTCGGCTAGCACAGATACGCAGTATTTT.

This chain links TRBV12-3 or TRBV12-4 with TRBJ2-1; TRBD2 agrees at 11 bases. V was pared by 6 bases and J by 3 bases, with 10 bases of the junction left unmatched. CDR3 length: 17 amino acids. The CDR3 here is CASRSRKTSGNYNEQFF. CDR3 coding DNA: TGTGCCAGCAGATCCCGCAAGACTAGCGGGAACTACAATGAGCAGTTCTTC.

In the case of this clonotype: A much bigger clone sits one base away, suggesting this may be a read error. The chain joins TRBV12-3 or TRBV12-4 to TRBJ2-7; 9 bases line up with TRBD1. V lost 5 bases to trimming and J lost 0 bases; unmatched junction nucleotides: 5. CDR3 length: 15 amino acids. CDR3 residues: CASSRTGDFSYEQYF. For the CDR3, the DNA is TGTGCCAGCAGTCGGACAGGGGACTTCTCCTACGAGCAGTACTTC.

This rearrangement joins TRBV12-3 or TRBV12-4 to TRBJ1-1; D not resolved. The CDR3 is made up of 12 amino acids. Trimming removed 2 bases from V and 10 bases from J, with 11 bases in between. In DNA, the CDR3 is TGTGCCAGCAGTTTAATCAGGAAGTCAGCTTTCTTT. Translation gives CASSLIRKSAFF.

Worth noting for this clonotype: A much larger clone differs by one base, so this may be a read error. This chain joins TRBV12-3 or TRBV12-4 and TRBJ2-3, with D tentatively TRBD2 (6 bases). The length of the CDR3 is 15 residues. The chain's CDR3 is CASQRRGIDTDAQYF. The CDR3 coding sequence is TGTGCCAGCCAACGGAGGGGTATCGACACAGATGCGCAGTATTTT.

This clonotype was seen a few times. The genes are TRBV5-1 and TRBJ2-3, with D maybe TRBD2 (6 bases). CDR3 length equals 17 residues. CDR1 and CDR2 (germline): SGHRS, YFSETQ. V was cut by 1 base and J by 3 bases, with 18 bases left in between. CDR3 sequence (DNA): TGCGCCAGCAGCTTGCCCTGGAGGACGGGAGTGACAGATACGCAGTATTTT. This gives the protein CASSLPWRTGVTDTQYF.

This clonotype appeared a few times. The V and J genes are TRBV5-1 and TRBJ2-1; no reliable D call. CDR1 is SGHRS, CDR2 YFSETQ, per germline. The CDR3 spans 15 residues. The germline V and J ends were trimmed by 4 bases and 2 bases, with 13 bases remaining between them. CDR3 sequence (DNA): TGCGCCAGCAGCCGCACGGGTAGTCCCTACAATGAGCAGTTCTTC. It encodes CASSRTGSPYNEQFF.

The chain joins TRBV18 to TRBJ1-6; the match to TRBD1 covers 9 bases. The CDR3 sequence is 15 residues long. Germline V gives CDR1 KGHSH, CDR2 LQKENI. The ends lost 4 bases at V and 6 bases at J; junction bases unmatched: 4. The CDR3 spells CASSQGTGSNSPLHF. The DNA of the CDR3 is TGTGCCAGCTCACAAGGGACAGGGAGTAATTCACCCCTCCACTTT.

V usage is TRBV11-2 and J usage is TRBJ1-4; D remains unclear. Germline V gene data show CDR1 as SGHAT and CDR2 as FQNNGV. The V end was cut by 1 base, the J end by 7 bases, with 10 bases between. The CDR3 spans 14 residues. CDR3 DNA: TGTGCCAGCAGCTTAGGAGTTGGAAGTGAAAAACTGTTTTTT. Residues: CASSLGVGSEKLFF.

This sequence joins TRBV9 and TRBJ2-3, with unresolved D. The CDR3 contains 12 residues. CDR1 is SGDLS, CDR2 YYNGEE, per germline. V was clipped by 0 bases and J by 6 bases, with 5 bases between them. CDR3 nucleotides: TGTGCCAGCAGCGTAGGTAGGGATACGCAGTATTTT. This codes for CASSVGRDTQYF. Drawing the rest from reference TRBV9 and TRBJ2-3, the complete variable domain is DSGVTQTPKHLITATGQRVTLRCSPRSGDLSVYWYQQSLDQGLQFLIQYYNGEERAKGNILERFSAQQFPDLHSELNLSSLELGDSALYFCASSVGRDTQYFGPGTRLTVL.

At least ten counts were recorded for this clonotype. V gene TRBV5-1 combines with J gene TRBJ2-5, with D perhaps TRBD1 or TRBD2 (5 bases each). Germline V gene sequence: CDR1 SGHRS, CDR2 YFSETQ. Trimming shortened V by 5 bases and J by 11 bases, and 25 bases separated the two germline ends. This CDR3 comprises 15 residues. The CDR3 DNA reads as TGCGCCAGCAGGATTTCCCCTCGGACCCTCAGGGAGCAGTACTTC. Translating it yields CASRISPRTLREQYF.

Of note for this clonotype: A read error may account for a junction end that differs from germline. The chain joins TRBV7-2 to TRBJ1-2; D not certain. CDR3 length equals 15 residues. CDR1 is SGHTA, CDR2 FQGNSA, per germline. The CDR3 protein is CASSASNSANYGHTF. CDR3 sequence (DNA): TGTGCCAGCAGCGCCTCCAACTCAGCTAACTATGGCCACACCTTC.